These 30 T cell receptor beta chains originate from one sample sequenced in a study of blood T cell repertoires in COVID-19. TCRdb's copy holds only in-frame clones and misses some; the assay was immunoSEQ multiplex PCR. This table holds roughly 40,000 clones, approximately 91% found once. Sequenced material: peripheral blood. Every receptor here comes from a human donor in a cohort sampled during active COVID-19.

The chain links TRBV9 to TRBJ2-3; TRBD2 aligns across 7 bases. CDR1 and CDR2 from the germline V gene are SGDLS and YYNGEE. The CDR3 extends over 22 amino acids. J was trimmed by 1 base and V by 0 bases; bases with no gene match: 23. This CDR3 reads CASSVGPVGREFVRRGTDTQYF. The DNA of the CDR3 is TGTGCCAGCAGCGTAGGCCCGGTCGGGCGGGAGTTTGTTCGAAGGGGCACAGATACGCAGTATTTT. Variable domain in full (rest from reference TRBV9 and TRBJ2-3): DSGVTQTPKHLITATGQRVTLRCSPRSGDLSVYWYQQSLDQGLQFLIQYYNGEERAKGNILERFSAQQFPDLHSELNLSSLELGDSALYFCASSVGPVGREFVRRGTDTQYFGPGTRLTVL.

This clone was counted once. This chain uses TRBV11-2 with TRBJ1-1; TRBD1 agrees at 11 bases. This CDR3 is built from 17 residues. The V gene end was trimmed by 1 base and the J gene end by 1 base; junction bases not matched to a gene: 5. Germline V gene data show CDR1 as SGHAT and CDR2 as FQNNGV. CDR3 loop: CASSLAGQGGKNTEAFF. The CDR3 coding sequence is TGTGCCAGCAGCTTAGCGGGACAGGGGGGAAAGAACACTGAAGCTTTCTTT.

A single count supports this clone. The CDR3, as DNA: TGTGCCAGCAGCTTAGCGCTAAATAGCAATCAGCCCCAGCATTTT. Its translation is CASSLALNSNQPQHF. This chain connects TRBV7-2 to TRBJ1-5; no reliable D call. V was cut by 0 bases and J by 0 bases, with 6 bases left in between. Germline lookup yields CDR1 SGHTA and CDR2 FQGNSA. The CDR3 length is 15 residues.

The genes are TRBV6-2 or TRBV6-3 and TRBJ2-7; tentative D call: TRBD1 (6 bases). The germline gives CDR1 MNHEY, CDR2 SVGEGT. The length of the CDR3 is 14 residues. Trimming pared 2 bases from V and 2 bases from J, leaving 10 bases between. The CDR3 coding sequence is TGTGCCAGCAGTTACCGGGACACCGCCTACGAGCAGTACTTC. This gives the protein CASSYRDTAYEQYF.

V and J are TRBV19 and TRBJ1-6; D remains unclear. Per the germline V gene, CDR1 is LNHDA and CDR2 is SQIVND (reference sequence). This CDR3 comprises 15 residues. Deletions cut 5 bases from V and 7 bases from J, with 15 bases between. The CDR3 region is CASSALLRLNSPLHF. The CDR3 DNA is TGTGCCAGTAGTGCCCTCCTCAGGTTAAATTCACCCCTCCACTTT.

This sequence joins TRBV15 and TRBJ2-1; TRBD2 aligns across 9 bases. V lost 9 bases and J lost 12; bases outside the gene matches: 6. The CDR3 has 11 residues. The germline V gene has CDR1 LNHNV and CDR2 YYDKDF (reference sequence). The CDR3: CATSGGRGQFF. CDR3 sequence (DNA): TGTGCCACTTCAGGCGGGAGGGGGCAGTTCTTC.

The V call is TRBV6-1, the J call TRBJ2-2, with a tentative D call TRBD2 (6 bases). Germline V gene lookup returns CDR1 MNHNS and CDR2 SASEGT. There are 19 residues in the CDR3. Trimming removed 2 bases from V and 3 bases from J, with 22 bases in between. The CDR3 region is CASSEYPSLGGWDTGELFF. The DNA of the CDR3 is TGTGCCAGCAGTGAATACCCCTCCTTGGGGGGTTGGGACACCGGGGAGCTGTTTTTT.

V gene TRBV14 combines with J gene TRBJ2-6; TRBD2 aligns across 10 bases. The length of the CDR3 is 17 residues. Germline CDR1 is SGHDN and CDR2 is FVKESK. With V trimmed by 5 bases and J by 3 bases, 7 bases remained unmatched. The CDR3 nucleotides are TGTGCCAGCAGCGAGACACTAGCGGGGATTGGGGCCAACGTCCTGACTTTC. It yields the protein CASSETLAGIGANVLTF.

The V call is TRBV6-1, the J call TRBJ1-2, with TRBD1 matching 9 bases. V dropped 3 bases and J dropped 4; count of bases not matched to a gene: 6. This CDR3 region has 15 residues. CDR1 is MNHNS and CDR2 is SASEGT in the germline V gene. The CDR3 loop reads CASSDGQGRSYGYTF. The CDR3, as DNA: TGTGCCAGCAGTGACGGACAGGGGCGAAGCTATGGCTACACCTTC.

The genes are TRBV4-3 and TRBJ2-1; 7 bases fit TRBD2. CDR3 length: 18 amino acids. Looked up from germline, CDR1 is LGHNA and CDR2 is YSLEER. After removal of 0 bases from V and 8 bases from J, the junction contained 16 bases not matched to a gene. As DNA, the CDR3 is TGCGCCAGCAGCCAAGATTTTTCCGAGAGCGGGGCCGGGGATGAGCAGTTCTTC. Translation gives CASSQDFSESGAGDEQFF.

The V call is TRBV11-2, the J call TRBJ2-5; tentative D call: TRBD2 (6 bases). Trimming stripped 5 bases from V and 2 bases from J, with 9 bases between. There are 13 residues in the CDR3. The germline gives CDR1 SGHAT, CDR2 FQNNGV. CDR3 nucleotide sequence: TGTGCCAGCAGCCTTGGACTACAAGAGACCCAGTACTTC. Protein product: CASSLGLQETQYF. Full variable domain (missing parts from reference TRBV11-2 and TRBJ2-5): EAGVAQSPRYKIIEKRQSVAFWCNPISGHATLYWYQQILGQGPKLLIQFQNNGVVDDSQLPKDRFSAERLKGVDSTLKIQPAKLEDSAVYLCASSLGLQETQYFGPGTRLLVL.

CDR3 nucleotide sequence: TGCAGCGTTGAGGGAGATAACTATGGCTACACCTTC. Its translation is CSVEGDNYGYTF. The chain combines TRBV29-1 with TRBJ1-2; D gene unclear. This CDR3 has 12 residues. Germline V lookup: CDR1 SQVTM, CDR2 ANQGSEA. The V and J ends lost 3 bases and 1 base respectively, with 6 bases between them.

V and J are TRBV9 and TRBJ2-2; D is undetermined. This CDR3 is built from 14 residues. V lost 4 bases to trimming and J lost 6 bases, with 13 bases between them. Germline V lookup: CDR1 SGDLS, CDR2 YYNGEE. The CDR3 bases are TGTGCCAGCAGCACCCGTATAGATTCCGGGGAGCTGTTTTTT. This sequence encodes CASSTRIDSGELFF.

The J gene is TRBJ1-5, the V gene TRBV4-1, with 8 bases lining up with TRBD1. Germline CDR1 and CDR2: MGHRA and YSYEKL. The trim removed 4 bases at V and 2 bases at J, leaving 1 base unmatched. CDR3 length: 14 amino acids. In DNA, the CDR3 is TGCGCCAGCAGCCCGGACAGGGGCAATCAGCCCCAGCATTTT. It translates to CASSPDRGNQPQHF.

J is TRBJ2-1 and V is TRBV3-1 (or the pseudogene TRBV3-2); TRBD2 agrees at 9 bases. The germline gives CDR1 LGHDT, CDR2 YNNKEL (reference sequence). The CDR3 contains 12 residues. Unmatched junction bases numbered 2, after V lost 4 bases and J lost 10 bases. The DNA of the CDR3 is TGTGCCAGCAGCCTCACTAGCGGGGAGCAGTTCTTC. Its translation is CASSLTSGEQFF.

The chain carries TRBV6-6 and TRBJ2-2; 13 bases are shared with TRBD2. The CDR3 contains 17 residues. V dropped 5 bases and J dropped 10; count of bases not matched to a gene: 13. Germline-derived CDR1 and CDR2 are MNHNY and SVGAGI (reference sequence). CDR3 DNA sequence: TGTGCCAGCAGTCACACCCAACTAGCGGGGGGGGTTGTGGAGCTGTTTTTT. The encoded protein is CASSHTQLAGGVVELFF.

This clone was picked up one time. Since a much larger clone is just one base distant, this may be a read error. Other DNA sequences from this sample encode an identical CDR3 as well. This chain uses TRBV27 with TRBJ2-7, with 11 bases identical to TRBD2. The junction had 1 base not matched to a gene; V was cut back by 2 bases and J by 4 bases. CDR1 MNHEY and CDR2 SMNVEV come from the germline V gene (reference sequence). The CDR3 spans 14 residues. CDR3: CASSLGTSGYEQYF. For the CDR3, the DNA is TGTGCCAGCAGTTTAGGGACTAGCGGTTACGAGCAGTACTTC.

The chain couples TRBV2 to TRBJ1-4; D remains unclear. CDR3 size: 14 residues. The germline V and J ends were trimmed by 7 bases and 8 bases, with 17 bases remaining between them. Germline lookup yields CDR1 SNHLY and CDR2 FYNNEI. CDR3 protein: CASNKETFGEKLFF. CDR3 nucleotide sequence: TGTGCCAGCAATAAAGAGACATTTGGAGAAAAACTGTTTTTT.

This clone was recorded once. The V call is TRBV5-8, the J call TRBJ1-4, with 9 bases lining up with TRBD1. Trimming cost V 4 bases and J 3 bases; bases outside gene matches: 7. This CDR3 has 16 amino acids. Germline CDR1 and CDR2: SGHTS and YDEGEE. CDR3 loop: CASSVNRGPANEKLFF. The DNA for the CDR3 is TGTGCCAGCAGCGTAAACAGGGGGCCGGCTAATGAAAAACTGTTTTTT.

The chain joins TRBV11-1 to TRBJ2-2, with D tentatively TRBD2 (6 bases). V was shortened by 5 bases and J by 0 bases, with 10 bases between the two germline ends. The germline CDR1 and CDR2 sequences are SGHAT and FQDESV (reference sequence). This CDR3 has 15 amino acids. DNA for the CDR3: TGTGCCAGCAGCCGACGGGAGACGAACACCGGGGAGCTGTTTTTT. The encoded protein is CASSRRETNTGELFF. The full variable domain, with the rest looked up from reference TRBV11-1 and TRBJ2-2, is EAEVAQSPRYKITEKSQAVAFWCDPISGHATLYWYRQILGQGPELLVQFQDESVVDDSQLPKDRFSAERLKGVDSTLKIQPAELGDSAMYLCASSRRETNTGELFFGEGSRLTVL.

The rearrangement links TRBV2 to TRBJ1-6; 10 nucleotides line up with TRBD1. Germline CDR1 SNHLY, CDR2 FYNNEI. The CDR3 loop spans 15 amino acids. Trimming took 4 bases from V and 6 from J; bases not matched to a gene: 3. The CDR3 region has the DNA TGTGCCAGCAGTGTGACAGGGGGCAGTAATTCACCCCTCCACTTT. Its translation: CASSVTGGSNSPLHF.

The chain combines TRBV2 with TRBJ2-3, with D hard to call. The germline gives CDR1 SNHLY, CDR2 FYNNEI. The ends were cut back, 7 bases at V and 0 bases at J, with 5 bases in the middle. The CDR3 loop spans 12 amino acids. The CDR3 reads CASTGSTDTQYF. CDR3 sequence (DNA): TGTGCCAGCACCGGGAGCACAGATACGCAGTATTTT. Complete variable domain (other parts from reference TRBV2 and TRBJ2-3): EPEVTQTPSHQVTQMGQEVILRCVPISNHLYFYWYRQILGQKVEFLVSFYNNEISEKSEIFDDQFSVERPDGSNFTLKIRSTKLEDSAMYFCASTGSTDTQYFGPGTRLTVL.

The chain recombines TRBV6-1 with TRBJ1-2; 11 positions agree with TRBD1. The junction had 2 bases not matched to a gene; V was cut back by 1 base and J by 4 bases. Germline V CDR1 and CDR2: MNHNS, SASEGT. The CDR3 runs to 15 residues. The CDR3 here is CASSEGTGGFYGYTF. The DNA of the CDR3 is TGTGCCAGCAGTGAAGGGACAGGGGGCTTCTATGGCTACACCTTC.

Written as DNA, the CDR3 is TGTGCCAGCAGCCCGGTTGGACTAGCGGGGTACAATGAGCAGTTCTTC. Its translation is CASSPVGLAGYNEQFF. The rearrangement uses TRBV5-4 and TRBJ2-1; 12 bases match TRBD2. V trimming: 4 bases; J trimming: 4 bases; junction bases outside the gene matches: 6. CDR3 length: 16 amino acids. The germline V gene encodes CDR1 SGHNT and CDR2 YYREEE (reference sequence). Drawing the rest from reference TRBV5-4 and TRBJ2-1, the complete variable domain is ETGVTQSPTHLIKTRGQQVTLRCSSQSGHNTVSWYQQALGQGPQFIFQYYREEENGRGNFPPRFSGLQFPNYSSELNVNALELDDSALYLCASSPVGLAGYNEQFFGPGTRLTVL.

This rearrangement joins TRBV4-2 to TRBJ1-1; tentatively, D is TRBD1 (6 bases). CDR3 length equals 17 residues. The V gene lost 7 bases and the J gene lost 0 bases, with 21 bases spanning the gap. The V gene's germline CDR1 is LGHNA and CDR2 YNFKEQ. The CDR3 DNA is TGTGCCAGCACCCCGTTGGGGGCTATGAGCGTGAACACTGAAGCTTTCTTT. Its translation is CASTPLGAMSVNTEAFF.

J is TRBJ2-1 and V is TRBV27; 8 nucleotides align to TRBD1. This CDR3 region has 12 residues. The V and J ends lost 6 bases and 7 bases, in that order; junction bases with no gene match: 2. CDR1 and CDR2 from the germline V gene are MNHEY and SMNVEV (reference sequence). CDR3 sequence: CASRTGANEQFF. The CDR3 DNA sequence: TGTGCCAGCAGGACAGGGGCAAATGAGCAGTTCTTC.

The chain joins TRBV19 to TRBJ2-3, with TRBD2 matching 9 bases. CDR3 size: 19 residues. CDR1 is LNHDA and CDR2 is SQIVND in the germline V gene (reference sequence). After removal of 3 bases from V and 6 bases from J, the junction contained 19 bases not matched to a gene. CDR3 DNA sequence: TGTGCCAGTAGTATTTCCTACCGGGAGGCGGGGGGGCCTAGCGATACGCAGTATTTT. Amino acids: CASSISYREAGGPSDTQYF.

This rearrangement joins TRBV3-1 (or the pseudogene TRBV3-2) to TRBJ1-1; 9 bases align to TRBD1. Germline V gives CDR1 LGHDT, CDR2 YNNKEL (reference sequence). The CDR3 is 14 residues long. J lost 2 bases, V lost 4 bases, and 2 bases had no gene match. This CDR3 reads CASSRGQGNTEAFF. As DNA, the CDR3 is TGTGCCAGCAGCCGGGGACAGGGAAACACTGAAGCTTTCTTT.

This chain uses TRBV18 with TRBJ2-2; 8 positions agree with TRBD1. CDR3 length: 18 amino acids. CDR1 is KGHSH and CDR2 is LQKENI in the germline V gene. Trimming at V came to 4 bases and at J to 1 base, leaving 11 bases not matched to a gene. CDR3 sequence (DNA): TGTGCCAGCTCACTGGCCTCTGCAGGGGGCCTGAACACCGGGGAGCTGTTTTTT. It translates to CASSLASAGGLNTGELFF. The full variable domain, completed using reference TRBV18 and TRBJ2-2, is NAGVMQNPRHLVRRRGQEARLRCSPMKGHSHVYWYRQLPEEGLKFMVYLQKENIIDESGMPKERFSAEFPKEGPSILRIQQVVRGDSAAYFCASSLASAGGLNTGELFFGEGSRLTVL.

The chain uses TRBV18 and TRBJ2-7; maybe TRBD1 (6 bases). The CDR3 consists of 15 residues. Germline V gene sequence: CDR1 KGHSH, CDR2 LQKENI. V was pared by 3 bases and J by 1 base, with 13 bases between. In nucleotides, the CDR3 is TGTGCCAGCTCACCCATGACAGGCCTATCCTACGAGCAGTACTTC. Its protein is CASSPMTGLSYEQYF.